This record concerns one T cell receptor (beta chain) sequence. Profiling relied on immunoSEQ multiplex PCR, and the TCRdb table lists in-frame clones only, not all of them. The repertoire holds approximately 78,000 clones, with approximately 91% as singletons. Germline V lookup: CDR1 MGHRA, CDR2 YSYEKL. This CDR3 is built from 14 residues. Unmatched junction bases numbered 5, after V lost 6 bases and J lost 3 bases. The data belong to a study of T cells after somatic rescue of genetic block. The TCR originated in a young man. Material: peripheral blood mononuclear cells (PBMCs). The chain is built from TRBV4-1 and TRBJ1-5, with TRBD1 identical over 7 bases. The CDR3 region has the DNA TGCGCCAGCAGACCGACAGGGAACAATCAGCCCCAGCATTTT. Protein product: CASRPTGNNQPQHF.